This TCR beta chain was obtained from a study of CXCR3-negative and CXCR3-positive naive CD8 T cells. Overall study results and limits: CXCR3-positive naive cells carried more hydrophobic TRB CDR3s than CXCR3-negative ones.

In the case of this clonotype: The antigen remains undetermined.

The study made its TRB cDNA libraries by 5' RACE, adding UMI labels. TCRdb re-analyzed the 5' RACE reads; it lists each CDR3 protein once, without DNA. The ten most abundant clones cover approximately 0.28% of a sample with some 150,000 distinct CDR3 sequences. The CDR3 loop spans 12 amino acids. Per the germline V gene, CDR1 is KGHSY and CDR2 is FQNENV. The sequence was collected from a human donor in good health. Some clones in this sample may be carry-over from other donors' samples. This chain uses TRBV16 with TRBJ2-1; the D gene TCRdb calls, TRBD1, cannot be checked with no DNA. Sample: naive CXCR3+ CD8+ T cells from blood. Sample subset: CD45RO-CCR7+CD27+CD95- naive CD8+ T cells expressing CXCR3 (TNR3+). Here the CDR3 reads CASGPDSVKQFF.